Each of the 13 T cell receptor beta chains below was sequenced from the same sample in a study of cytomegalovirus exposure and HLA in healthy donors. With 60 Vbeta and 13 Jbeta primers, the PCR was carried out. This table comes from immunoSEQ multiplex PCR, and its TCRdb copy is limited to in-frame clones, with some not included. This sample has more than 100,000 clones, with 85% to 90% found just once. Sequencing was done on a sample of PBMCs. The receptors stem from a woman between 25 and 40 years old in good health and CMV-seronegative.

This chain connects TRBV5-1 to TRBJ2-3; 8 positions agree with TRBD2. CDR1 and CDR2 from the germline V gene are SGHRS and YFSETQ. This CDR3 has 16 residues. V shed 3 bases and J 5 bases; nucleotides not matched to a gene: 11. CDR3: CASSSERPSGLDTQYF. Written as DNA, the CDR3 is TGCGCCAGCAGCTCGGAAAGGCCTAGCGGGTTAGATACGCAGTATTTT.

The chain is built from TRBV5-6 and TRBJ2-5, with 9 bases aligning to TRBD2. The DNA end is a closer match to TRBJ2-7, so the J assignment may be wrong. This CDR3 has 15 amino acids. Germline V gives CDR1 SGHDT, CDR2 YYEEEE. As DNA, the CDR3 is TGTGCCAGCAGCTTTCGGCTAGCGGGACCTTACGAGCAGTACTTC. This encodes CASSFRLAGPYEQYF.

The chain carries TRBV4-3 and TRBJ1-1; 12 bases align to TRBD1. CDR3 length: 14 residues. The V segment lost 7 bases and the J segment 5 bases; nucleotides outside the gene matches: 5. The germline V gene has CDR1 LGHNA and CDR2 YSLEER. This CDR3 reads CASTSGQGATEAFF. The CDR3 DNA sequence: TGCGCCAGCACCTCGGGACAGGGGGCTACTGAAGCTTTCTTT.

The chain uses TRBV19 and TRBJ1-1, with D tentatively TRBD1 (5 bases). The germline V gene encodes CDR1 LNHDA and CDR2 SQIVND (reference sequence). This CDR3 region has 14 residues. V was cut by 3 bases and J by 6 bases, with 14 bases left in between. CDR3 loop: CASSIGAGSSEAFF. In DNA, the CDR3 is TGTGCCAGTAGTATTGGGGCAGGGTCGTCTGAAGCTTTCTTT.

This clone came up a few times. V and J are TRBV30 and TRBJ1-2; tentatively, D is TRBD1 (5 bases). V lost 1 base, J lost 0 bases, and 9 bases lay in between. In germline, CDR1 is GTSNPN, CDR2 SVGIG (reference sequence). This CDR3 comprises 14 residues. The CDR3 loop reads CAWSGGGTNYGYTF. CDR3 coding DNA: TGTGCCTGGAGTGGGGGGGGGACTAACTATGGCTACACCTTC.

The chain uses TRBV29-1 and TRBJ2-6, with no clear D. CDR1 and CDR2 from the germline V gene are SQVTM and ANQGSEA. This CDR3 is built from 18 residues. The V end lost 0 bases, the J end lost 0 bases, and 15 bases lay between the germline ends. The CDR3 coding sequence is TGCAGCGTTGAAGAGTCAAAGCGACTCGCCTCTGGGGCCAACGTCCTGACTTTC. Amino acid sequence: CSVEESKRLASGANVLTF.

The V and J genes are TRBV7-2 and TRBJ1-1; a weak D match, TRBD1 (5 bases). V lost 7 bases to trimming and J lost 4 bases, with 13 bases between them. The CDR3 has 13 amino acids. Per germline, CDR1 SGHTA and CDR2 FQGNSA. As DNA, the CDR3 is TGTGCCAGCATCAGGGAAATGGTCACTGAAGCTTTCTTT. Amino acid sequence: CASIREMVTEAFF.

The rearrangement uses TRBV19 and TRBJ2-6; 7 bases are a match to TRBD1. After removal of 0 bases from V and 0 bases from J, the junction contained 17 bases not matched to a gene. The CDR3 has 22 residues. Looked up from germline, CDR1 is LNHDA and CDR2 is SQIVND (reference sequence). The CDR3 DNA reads TGTGCCAGTAGTATAGATCCCCCGGGACAGCCGTTATGGTCCTCTGGGGCCAACGTCCTGACTTTC. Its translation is CASSIDPPGQPLWSSGANVLTF.

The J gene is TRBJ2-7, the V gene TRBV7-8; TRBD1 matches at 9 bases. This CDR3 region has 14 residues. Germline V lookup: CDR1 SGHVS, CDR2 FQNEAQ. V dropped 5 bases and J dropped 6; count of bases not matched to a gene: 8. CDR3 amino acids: CASSPRDRVFEQYF. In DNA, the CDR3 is TGTGCCAGCAGCCCCCGGGACAGGGTCTTCGAGCAGTACTTC.

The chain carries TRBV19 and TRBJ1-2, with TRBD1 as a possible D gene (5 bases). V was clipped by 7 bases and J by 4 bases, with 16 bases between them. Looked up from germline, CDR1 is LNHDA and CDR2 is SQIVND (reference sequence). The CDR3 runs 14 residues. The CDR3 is CASTPSGTRYGYTF. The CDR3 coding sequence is TGTGCCAGTACCCCCTCCGGGACTCGCTATGGCTACACCTTC.

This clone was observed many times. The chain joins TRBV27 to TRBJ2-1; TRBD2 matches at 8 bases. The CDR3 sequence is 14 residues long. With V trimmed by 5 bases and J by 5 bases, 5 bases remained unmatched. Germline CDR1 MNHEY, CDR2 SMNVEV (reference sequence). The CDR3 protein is CASSTSGANNEQFF. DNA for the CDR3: TGTGCCAGCAGTACTAGCGGAGCTAACAATGAGCAGTTCTTC.

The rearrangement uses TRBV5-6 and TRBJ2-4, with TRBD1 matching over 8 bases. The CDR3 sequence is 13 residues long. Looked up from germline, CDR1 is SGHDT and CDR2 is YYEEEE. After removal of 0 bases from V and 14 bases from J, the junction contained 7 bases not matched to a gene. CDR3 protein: CASSLVRTGPEYF. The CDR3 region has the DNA TGTGCCAGCAGCTTGGTCCGGACAGGGCCCGAGTACTTC.

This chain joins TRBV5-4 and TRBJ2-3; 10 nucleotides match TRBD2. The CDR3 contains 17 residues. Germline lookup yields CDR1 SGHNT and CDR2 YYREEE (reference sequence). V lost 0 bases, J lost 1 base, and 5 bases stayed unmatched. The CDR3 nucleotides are TGTGCCAGCAGCTTGGCTAGTCTAGCGGGGGGCACAGATACGCAGTATTTT. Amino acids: CASSLASLAGGTDTQYF.